Presented here are 8 T cell receptor beta chains from one specimen sequenced in a study of Graves' ophthalmopathy and Graves' hyperthyroidism. RNA transcripts yielded amplified TCR beta CDR3 regions. HTBI-primed first-round RT-PCR preceded second-round multiplex PCR. TCRdb reanalysed the multiplex PCR reads using MiXCR and keeps one entry per CDR3 protein. The sample lists approximately 700,000 distinct CDR3 sequences, roughly 41% occurring once. The sample taken for sequencing was peripheral blood. These receptors all stem from an adult man with Graves' ophthalmopathy.

The chain is built from TRBV7-2 and TRBJ2-5; tentatively, D is TRBD1 (6 bases). V was cut by 2 bases and J by 4 bases, with 14 bases left in between. The CDR3 is 15 residues long. Germline CDR1 SGHTA, CDR2 FQGNSA. The CDR3 DNA reads TGTGCCAGCAGCTTATCTGGCAGGGGTGGAGAGACCCAGTACTTC. Amino acids: CASSLSGRGGETQYF.

Many counts were recorded for this clonotype. The genes are TRBV19 and TRBJ1-2; maybe TRBD1 (6 bases). The V gene's germline CDR1 is LNHDA and CDR2 SQIVND (reference sequence). The CDR3 is 12 residues long. Between the trimmed V and J ends, which lost 7 bases and 2 bases, there was a span of 8 bases. The DNA for the CDR3 is TGTGCCAGTAACAGGGAAAACTATGGCTACACCTTC. Its translation is CASNRENYGYTF.

This clonotype has at least ten counts. V gene TRBV20-1 combines with J gene TRBJ1-5; D gene unclear. V lost 5 bases and J lost 6, with 11 bases in between. This CDR3 region has 12 residues. Germline V CDR1 and CDR2: DFQATT, SNEGSKA (reference sequence). In nucleotides, the CDR3 is TGCAGTGCTGAAAGGGTGGGTCAGCCCCAGCATTTT. Translation gives CSAERVGQPQHF.

This clonotype was seen many times. The chain couples TRBV12-3 or TRBV12-4 to TRBJ2-5; tentatively, D is TRBD1 (5 bases). The CDR3 length is 15 residues. V was pared by 5 bases and J by 3 bases, with 16 bases between. The CDR3 spells CASSLIMGPEETQYF. CDR3 sequence (DNA): TGTGCCAGCAGTCTTATTATGGGGCCAGAAGAGACCCAGTACTTC.

This clonotype was counted between two and nine times. This chain uses TRBV11-1 with TRBJ2-7; possibly TRBD1 for D (5 bases). V was cut by 0 bases and J by 0 bases, with 9 bases left in between. Germline CDR1 reads SGHAT; CDR2 reads FQDESV (reference sequence). The CDR3 runs to 15 residues. The CDR3 loop is CASSLAGHSSYEQYF. The DNA for the CDR3 is TGTGCCAGCAGCTTAGCGGGGCACAGCTCCTACGAGCAGTACTTC.

The CDR3 is CSVREKGKLFF. The CDR3 coding sequence is TGCAGCGTCCGGGAGAAAGGAAAACTGTTTTTT. The V call is TRBV29-1, the J call TRBJ1-4; D not certain. The V end lost 6 bases, the J end lost 10 bases, and 12 bases lay between the germline ends. In germline, CDR1 is SQVTM, CDR2 ANQGSEA. The CDR3 has 11 residues.

This clonotype showed up many times. This chain connects TRBV13 to TRBJ1-1; TRBD1 is a possible D gene (5 bases). There are 16 residues in the CDR3. Trimming removed 3 bases from V and 3 bases from J, with 17 bases in between. Per germline, CDR1 PRHDT and CDR2 FYEKMQ (reference sequence). CDR3 amino acids: CASSFSLRGGDTEAFF. The CDR3 DNA sequence: TGTGCCAGCAGCTTCTCGCTCCGGGGGGGGGACACTGAAGCTTTCTTT.

A note on this clonotype: The final CDR3 position lacks the conserved phenylalanine or tryptophan, pointing to a likely read error. Because the CDR3's place on the DNA is in doubt, the DNA is left out and the CDR3 is given as listed by TCRdb. The V call is TRBV7-2, the J call TRBJ2-7; the table's D call, TRBD2, has no DNA check behind it. The CDR3 is 8 residues long, counting both termini. Germline V gives CDR1 SGHTA, CDR2 FQGNSA. The CDR3 region is CASSFLAG.